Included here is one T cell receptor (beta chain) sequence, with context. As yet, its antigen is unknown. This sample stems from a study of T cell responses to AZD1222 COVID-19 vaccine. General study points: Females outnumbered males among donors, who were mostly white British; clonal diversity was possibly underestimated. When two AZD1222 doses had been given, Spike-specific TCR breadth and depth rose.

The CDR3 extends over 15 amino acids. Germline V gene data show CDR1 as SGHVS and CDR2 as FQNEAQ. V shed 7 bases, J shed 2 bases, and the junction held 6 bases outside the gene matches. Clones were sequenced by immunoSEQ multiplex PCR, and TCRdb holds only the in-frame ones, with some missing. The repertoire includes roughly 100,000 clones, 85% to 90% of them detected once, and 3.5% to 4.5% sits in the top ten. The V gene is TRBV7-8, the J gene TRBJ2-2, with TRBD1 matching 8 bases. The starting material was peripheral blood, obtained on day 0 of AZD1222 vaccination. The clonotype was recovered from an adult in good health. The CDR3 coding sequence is TGTGCCAGCACCCCGGACAGGGCCAACACCGGGGAGCTGTTTTTT. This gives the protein CASTPDRANTGELFF. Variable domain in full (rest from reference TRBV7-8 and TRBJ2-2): GAGVSQSPRYKVAKRGQDVALRCDPISGHVSLFWYQQALGQGPEFLTYFQNEAQLDKSGLPSDRFFAERPEGSVSTLKIQRTQQEDSAVYLCASTPDRANTGELFFGEGSRLTVL.